This T cell receptor (beta chain) was recorded in a study of early T cells in non-severe SARS-CoV-2 infection. General study points: Private and CD4 specificities were missed by VDJdb matching, which favored anti-spike CD8 responses.

The TCR library protocol attached unique molecular identifiers to the individual cDNA molecules. From the 5' RACE reads, TCRdb called clonotypes with MiXCR, one entry per CDR3 protein. The data contain just under 85,000 distinct CDR3 sequences, over 9.5% of them singletons. CDR3 length: 11 residues. Germline CDR1 is GTSNPN and CDR2 is SVGIG (reference sequence). Trimming removed 5 bases at V and 4 bases at J, with 9 bases between. The table lists this clonotype with a few counts. Antigen: not known. The chain links TRBV30 to TRBJ2-7, with a possible D match to TRBD1 (6 bases). The TCR originated in an adult who was a healthcare worker with PCR-confirmed SARS-CoV-2 infection or an uninfected control (not recorded which). The input for sequencing was whole blood, taken at baseline. This chain's CDR3 is CAWGQKYEQYF. The CDR3 DNA follows: TGTGCCTGGGGACAGAAATACGAGCAGTACTTC.